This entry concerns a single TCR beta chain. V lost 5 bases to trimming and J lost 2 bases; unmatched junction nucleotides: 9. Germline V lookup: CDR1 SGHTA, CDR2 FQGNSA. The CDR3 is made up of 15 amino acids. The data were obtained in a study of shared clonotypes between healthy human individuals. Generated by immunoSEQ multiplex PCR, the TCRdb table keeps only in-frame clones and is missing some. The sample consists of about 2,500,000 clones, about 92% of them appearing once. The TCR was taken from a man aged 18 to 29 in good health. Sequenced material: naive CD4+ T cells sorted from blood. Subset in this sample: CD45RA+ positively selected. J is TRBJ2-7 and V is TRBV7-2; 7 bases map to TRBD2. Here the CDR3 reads CASSPYGEGTYEQYF. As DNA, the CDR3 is TGTGCCAGCAGCCCCTACGGGGAGGGGACCTACGAGCAGTACTTC.